The 32 T cell receptor beta chains below all came from one sample that was sequenced in a study of radiation and T cells in renal cell carcinoma. Sequencing was performed with immunoSEQ multiplex PCR; in TCRdb, only in-frame clones are kept and a portion is missing. This sample yields about 150,000 clones, of which approximately 86% are seen a single time; 10% to 15% belongs to the top ten. Time point noted: blood 2 weeks post-SBRT. Treatment reported: 15 Gy SBRT to primary tumor, nephrectomy 4 weeks later. The starting material was blood, obtained from a patient whose treatment included radiotherapy and nephrectomy. All receptors come from a woman between 45 and 60 years old with renal cell carcinoma.

The chain couples TRBV1 to TRBJ2-7; the table's D call, TRBD2, was not checked against the DNA. TRBV1 is a recognized pseudogene. The CDR3 consists of 19 residues. The CDR3, as DNA: TGCACCAGCAGCCTCCTCCTGACTAGCGGGGGGACCCGGAGAGTCGAGCAGTACTTC. Its protein product is CTSSLLLTSGGTRRVEQYF.

The J gene is TRBJ1-1, the V gene TRBV19; 9 bases align to TRBD1. V was pared by 5 bases and J by 5 bases, with 9 bases of the junction left unmatched. Germline V gene lookup returns CDR1 LNHDA and CDR2 SQIVND (reference sequence). The CDR3 has 15 amino acids. Here the CDR3 reads CASSPRDRAGTEAFF. The CDR3 DNA sequence: TGTGCCAGTAGTCCCCGGGACAGGGCGGGAACTGAAGCTTTCTTT.

V gene TRBV2 combines with J gene TRBJ1-4; D gene unclear. V lost 6 bases and J 8 bases, leaving 16 bases between the germline ends. CDR3 size: 14 residues. Looked up from germline, CDR1 is SNHLY and CDR2 is FYNNEI. In nucleotides, the CDR3 is TGTGCCAGCAGCCCTACACGGGAAGCAGAAAAACTGTTTTTT. It specifies CASSPTREAEKLFF.

The gene calls are TRBV11-2 and TRBJ1-2, with a tentative D call TRBD1 (5 bases). The CDR3 length is 14 residues. V lost 4 bases, J lost 6 bases, and 15 bases lay in between. Germline CDR1 is SGHAT and CDR2 is FQNNGV. This CDR3 is CASSSAPGPNGYTF. In nucleotides, the CDR3 is TGTGCCAGCAGCTCTGCTCCGGGGCCAAATGGCTACACCTTC.

The gene calls are TRBV4-1 and TRBJ2-7, with 8 bases identical to TRBD2. The CDR3 covers 15 residues. Trimming took 0 bases from V and 3 from J; bases not matched to a gene: 4. Germline assignment: CDR1 MGHRA and CDR2 YSYEKL. CDR3 protein: CASSQDLAGVYEQYF. Written as DNA, the CDR3 is TGCGCCAGCAGCCAAGACCTAGCGGGTGTCTACGAGCAGTACTTC.

V usage is TRBV6-5 and J usage is TRBJ1-2; D unresolved. Germline V gene sequence: CDR1 MNHEY, CDR2 SVGAGI. Trimming shortened V by 0 bases and J by 5 bases, and 7 bases separated the two germline ends. CDR3 length equals 13 residues. The CDR3 loop is CASSYSGKYGYTF. CDR3 bases: TGTGCCAGCAGTTACTCTGGGAAGTATGGCTACACCTTC.

This chain joins TRBV19 and TRBJ1-1; TRBD1 might be the D (6 bases). From germline, CDR1 is LNHDA and CDR2 SQIVND (reference sequence). V was cut by 5 bases and J by 5 bases, with 9 bases left in between. The CDR3 has 12 amino acids. CDR3 DNA: TGTGCCAGTAGTCGCAGGGGAACTGAAGCTTTCTTT. Its translation is CASSRRGTEAFF.

In this sample, this clone turned up once. This chain uses TRBV6-6 with TRBJ1-2, with D perhaps TRBD1 (5 bases). Germline V gene lookup returns CDR1 MNHNY and CDR2 SVGAGI (reference sequence). Between the trimmed V and J ends, which lost 0 bases and 2 bases, there was a span of 10 bases. This CDR3 has 15 amino acids. The chain's CDR3 is CASSYSRGENYGYTF. CDR3 in DNA: TGTGCCAGCAGTTACTCGAGAGGGGAGAACTATGGCTACACCTTC.

The chain uses TRBV18 and TRBJ2-1; TRBD2 agrees at 9 bases. Germline loops: CDR1 KGHSH, CDR2 LQKENI. Trimming removed 3 bases from V and 3 bases from J; junction bases left unmatched: 3. This CDR3 spans 15 amino acids. The CDR3 DNA reads TGTGCCAGCTCACCGGCGGGGGGGTACTACAATGAGCAGTTCTTC. This sequence encodes CASSPAGGYYNEQFF.

The J gene is TRBJ2-3, the V gene TRBV4-2; TRBD2 matches at 11 bases. CDR1 and CDR2 from the germline V gene are LGHNA and YNFKEQ. The CDR3 has 16 amino acids. Germline trimming cut 0 bases from V and 4 bases from J; bases unmatched to any gene: 3. CDR3 DNA: TGTGCCAGCAGCCAAGAAATTAGCGGGGGGGCAGATACGCAGTATTTT. Encoded protein: CASSQEISGGADTQYF.

This chain connects TRBV29-1 to TRBJ2-1, with D perhaps matching TRBD2 (5 bases). V was pared by 1 base and J by 2 bases, with 12 bases between. Germline lookup yields CDR1 SQVTM and CDR2 ANQGSEA. This CDR3 contains 15 residues. Here the CDR3 reads CSVEGTGFPYNEQFF. CDR3 sequence (DNA): TGCAGCGTTGAAGGGACGGGGTTTCCCTACAATGAGCAGTTCTTC.

The J gene is TRBJ2-4, the V gene TRBV6-1; D perhaps matches TRBD2 (6 bases). The CDR3 loop spans 15 amino acids. Trimming took 1 base from V and 9 from J, leaving 16 bases between them. Germline V gene sequence: CDR1 MNHNS, CDR2 SASEGT. Here the CDR3 reads CASSEGRGAPAIQYF. DNA of the CDR3: TGTGCCAGCAGTGAAGGTCGCGGGGCGCCAGCCATTCAGTACTTC.

V and J are TRBV7-2 and TRBJ1-5; TRBD1 matches at 7 bases. With 1 base clipped from V and 4 bases from J, the junction kept 10 bases outside the gene matches. Germline CDR1 is SGHTA and CDR2 is FQGNSA. This CDR3 is 17 amino acids long. CDR3 nucleotide sequence: TGTGCCAGCAGCTTAGGACTCAGGGGGAGTAGGAATCAGCCCCAGCATTTT. As protein: CASSLGLRGSRNQPQHF.

V and J are TRBV4-1 and TRBJ2-3, with 10 bases identical to TRBD2. Trimming cost V 0 bases and J 2 bases; bases outside gene matches: 2. Germline V gene sequence: CDR1 MGHRA, CDR2 YSYEKL. The CDR3 covers 16 residues. The CDR3 DNA is TGCGCCAGCAGCCAAGAGAGCGGGGGGGCCACAGATACGCAGTATTTT. Protein product: CASSQESGGATDTQYF.

V gene TRBV9 combines with J gene TRBJ1-2; D might be TRBD1 (5 bases). The V end lost 0 bases, the J end lost 4 bases, and 13 bases lay between the germline ends. The germline CDR1 and CDR2 sequences are SGDLS and YYNGEE. The CDR3 covers 15 residues. The DNA of the CDR3 is TGTGCCAGCAGCGTAGGGCAGGGATGGGTCTATGGCTACACCTTC. This translates into CASSVGQGWVYGYTF. Filled out from reference TRBV9 and TRBJ1-2, the complete variable domain reads DSGVTQTPKHLITATGQRVTLRCSPRSGDLSVYWYQQSLDQGLQFLIQYYNGEERAKGNILERFSAQQFPDLHSELNLSSLELGDSALYFCASSVGQGWVYGYTFGSGTRLTVV.

The rearrangement joins TRBV27 to TRBJ1-1; 8 bases line up with TRBD1. Germline CDR1 is MNHEY and CDR2 is SMNVEV (reference sequence). Trimming removed 8 bases from V and 6 bases from J; junction bases left unmatched: 11. The CDR3 has 14 amino acids. The CDR3 reads CASLQGAGGSEAFF. The CDR3 bases are TGTGCCAGCCTCCAGGGGGCGGGTGGATCTGAAGCTTTCTTT.

In the case of this clone: One junction end does not reproduce the germline sequence, and a read error may be involved. This chain uses TRBV19 with TRBJ1-2, with TRBD1 identical over 7 bases. This CDR3 contains 15 residues. Per germline, CDR1 LNHDA and CDR2 SQIVND (reference sequence). CDR3 DNA: TGTGCGAGTAGAGCGGGGACAGCGGATAACTATGGCTACACCTTC. It encodes CASRAGTADNYGYTF.

The rearrangement links TRBV30 to TRBJ1-3; D gene ambiguous. Germline CDR1 GTSNPN, CDR2 SVGIG (reference sequence). The CDR3 is 12 amino acids. V was cut by 1 base and J by 2 bases, with 3 bases left in between. CDR3 loop: CAWSATGNTIYF. DNA of the CDR3: TGTGCCTGGAGTGCAACTGGAAACACCATATATTTT. Full variable domain (outside the CDR3, taken from reference TRBV30 and TRBJ1-3): SQTIHQWPATLVQPVGSPLSLECTVEGTSNPNLYWYRQAAGRGLQLLFYSVGIGQISSEVPQNLSASRPQDRQFILSSKKLLLSDSGFYLCAWSATGNTIYFGEGSWLTVV.

CDR3 loop: CASSGTSGPQETQYF. The CDR3 DNA reads as TGTGCCAGCAGCGGGACTAGCGGGCCACAAGAGACCCAGTACTTC. The chain couples TRBV7-3 to TRBJ2-5; 12 nucleotides line up with TRBD2. The CDR3 consists of 15 residues. The germline CDR1 and CDR2 sequences are SGHTA and FQGTGA. V gave up 5 bases and J gave up 2 bases; unmatched junction bases: 3.

The chain is built from TRBV5-1 and TRBJ2-7; TRBD1 is a possible D gene (6 bases). Germline CDR1 reads SGHRS; CDR2 reads YFSETQ. CDR3 size: 14 residues. Trimming pared 2 bases from V and 5 bases from J, leaving 14 bases between. CDR3 residues: CASSLGQGSHEQYF. Written as DNA, the CDR3 is TGCGCCAGCAGCTTAGGGCAGGGGAGCCACGAGCAGTACTTC.

The chain is built from TRBV6-5 and TRBJ2-7; D ambiguous. V lost 4 bases to trimming and J lost 0 bases, with 13 bases between them. The CDR3 is 15 residues long. Per germline, CDR1 MNHEY and CDR2 SVGAGI. The CDR3 is CASSSEGVRSYEQYF. The CDR3, as DNA: TGTGCCAGCAGTTCAGAAGGAGTCCGCTCCTACGAGCAGTACTTC.

The gene calls are TRBV29-1 and TRBJ2-4; a weak D match, TRBD2 (5 bases). The germline V gene encodes CDR1 SQVTM and CDR2 ANQGSEA. This CDR3 region has 13 residues. The V end was cut by 4 bases, the J end by 0 bases, with 7 bases between. The CDR3 DNA reads as TGCAGCGTTGGACTACTAGCCAAAAACATTCAGTACTTC. Encoded protein: CSVGLLAKNIQYF.

The sample holds one count of this clone. The CDR3 DNA is TGTGCCAGTAGTATAGCGACAGGGAATAATTCACCCCTCCACTTT. Translated: CASSIATGNNSPLHF. The genes are TRBV19 and TRBJ1-6, with 7 bases aligning to TRBD1. J gave up 5 bases and V 1 base, and 2 bases lay outside the gene matches. Germline V CDR1 and CDR2: LNHDA, SQIVND (reference sequence). CDR3 length: 15 amino acids.

The chain uses TRBV7-2 and TRBJ1-1, with D tentatively TRBD1 (5 bases). Germline CDR1 is SGHTA and CDR2 is FQGNSA. Trimming pared 6 bases from V and 4 bases from J, leaving 15 bases between. The CDR3 is made up of 14 amino acids. The CDR3 sequence is CASRLLVGTTEAFF. CDR3 DNA sequence: TGTGCCAGCAGATTATTGGTTGGGACCACTGAAGCTTTCTTT.

The chain joins TRBV4-3 to TRBJ2-5; D possibly matches TRBD1 or TRBD2 (6 bases each). The CDR3 totals 16 residues. Germline lookup yields CDR1 LGHNA and CDR2 YSLEER. The V gene lost 0 bases and the J gene lost 5 bases, with 16 bases spanning the gap. The CDR3 nucleotides are TGCGCCAGCAGCCAAGATCATCTCGGGGGCGGCGAGACCCAGTACTTC. Translation: CASSQDHLGGGETQYF.

The V call is TRBV5-6, the J call TRBJ2-7; 7 bases align to TRBD1. From germline, CDR1 is SGHDT and CDR2 YYEEEE. V shed 5 bases and J 3 bases; nucleotides not matched to a gene: 8. The CDR3 has 14 amino acids. As DNA, the CDR3 is TGTGCCAGCAGTTCCGGGACAGCGATCTACGAGCAGTACTTC. Translating gives CASSSGTAIYEQYF.

The gene calls are TRBV2 and TRBJ1-5; 9 nucleotides match TRBD1. J gave up 7 bases and V 6 bases, and 10 bases lay outside the gene matches. Germline V gives CDR1 SNHLY, CDR2 FYNNEI. The CDR3 covers 15 residues. The CDR3 loop reads CASRRTGVGVQPQHF. The CDR3 DNA reads TGTGCCAGCAGGAGGACAGGGGTCGGGGTGCAGCCCCAGCATTTT.

V gene TRBV10-3 combines with J gene TRBJ2-3; D is ambiguous. CDR3 length equals 15 residues. The V end was cut by 7 bases, the J end by 0 bases, with 14 bases between. Germline V lookup: CDR1 ENHRY, CDR2 SYGVKD. CDR3 nucleotides: TGTGCCATCACCCTAAGCGTAGCTAGCACAGATACGCAGTATTTT. Amino acids: CAITLSVASTDTQYF.

The V call is TRBV19, the J call TRBJ1-4, with unresolved D. The CDR3 has 15 amino acids. With 3 bases removed from V and 5 bases from J, the gap between germline ends came to 13 bases. Per the germline V gene, CDR1 is LNHDA and CDR2 is SQIVND (reference sequence). The CDR3 protein is CASSMFSGGNEKLFF. The CDR3 nucleotides are TGTGCCAGTAGTATGTTCAGCGGCGGGAATGAAAAACTGTTTTTT. The whole variable domain, filled in from reference TRBV19 and TRBJ1-4, reads DGGITQSPKYLFRKEGQNVTLSCEQNLNHDAMYWYRQDPGQGLRLIYYSQIVNDFQKGDIAEGYSVSREKKESFPLTVTSAQKNPTAFYLCASSMFSGGNEKLFFGSGTQLSVL.

The rearrangement joins TRBV6-6 to TRBJ2-5, with 8 bases fitting TRBD2. This CDR3 is 13 amino acids long. The V and J ends lost 10 bases and 3 bases, in that order; junction bases with no gene match: 7. The V gene's germline CDR1 is MNHNY and CDR2 SVGAGI (reference sequence). The DNA for the CDR3 is TGTGCCAACTCGCGGGGGGTTGAAGAGACCCAGTACTTC. Its translation is CANSRGVEETQYF.

The chain combines TRBV11-3 with TRBJ2-6; 7 bases agree with TRBD1. The length of the CDR3 is 16 residues. V was pared by 5 bases and J by 1 base, with 5 bases of the junction left unmatched. Germline V gene data show CDR1 as SGHNT and CDR2 as YENEEA. CDR3 sequence (DNA): TGTGCCAGCAGCCACAGGGGTAGTTCTGGGGCCAACGTCCTGACTTTC. This sequence encodes CASSHRGSSGANVLTF.

This clone has only one observation. This chain joins TRBV7-2 and TRBJ2-5; 10 positions match TRBD1. The CDR3 has 13 residues. The germline V gene has CDR1 SGHTA and CDR2 FQGNSA. Unmatched junction bases numbered 3, after V lost 6 bases and J lost 5 bases. DNA of the CDR3: TGTGCCAGCAGGACAGGGGGCGAGGAGACCCAGTACTTC. Translating it yields CASRTGGEETQYF.